This T cell receptor (beta chain) was sequenced in a study of T cells in Graves' hyperthyroidism and ophthalmopathy. The CDR3 spans 15 residues. V trimming: 0 bases; J trimming: 5 bases; junction bases outside the gene matches: 2. CDR1 is MNHEY and CDR2 is SVGAGI in the germline V gene. This clonotype was observed a few times. TCR beta CDR3 region amplification was performed from RNA transcripts. A first-round RT-PCR of the TCR CDR3 used the HTBI primer set. In TCRdb, the multiplex PCR reads were re-called with MiXCR into one record per CDR3 protein. Here the sample spans more than 600,000 distinct CDR3 sequences, roughly 17% being singletons.

The sample taken for sequencing was blood. The chain joins TRBV6-5 to TRBJ1-5; 9 bases fit TRBD1. The receptor was derived from a man between 18 and 29 years old with Graves' hyperthyroidism. The CDR3 DNA sequence: TGTGCCAGCAGTTACTCACACAGGGGGCATCAGCCCCAGCATTTT. Translating gives CASSYSHRGHQPQHF.